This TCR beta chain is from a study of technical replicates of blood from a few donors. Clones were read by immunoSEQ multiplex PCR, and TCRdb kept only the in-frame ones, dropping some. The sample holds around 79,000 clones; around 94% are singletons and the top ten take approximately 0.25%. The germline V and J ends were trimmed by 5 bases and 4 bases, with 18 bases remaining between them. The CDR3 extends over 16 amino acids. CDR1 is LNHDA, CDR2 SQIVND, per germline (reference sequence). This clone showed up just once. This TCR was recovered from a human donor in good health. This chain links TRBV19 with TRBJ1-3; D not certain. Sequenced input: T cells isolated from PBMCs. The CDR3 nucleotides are TGTGCCAGTAGTCCCCGAGGCAGATCATCCGGAAACACCATATATTTT. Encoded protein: CASSPRGRSSGNTIYF. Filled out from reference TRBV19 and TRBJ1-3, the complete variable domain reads DGGITQSPKYLFRKEGQNVTLSCEQNLNHDAMYWYRQDPGQGLRLIYYSQIVNDFQKGDIAEGYSVSREKKESFPLTVTSAQKNPTAFYLCASSPRGRSSGNTIYFGEGSWLTVV.